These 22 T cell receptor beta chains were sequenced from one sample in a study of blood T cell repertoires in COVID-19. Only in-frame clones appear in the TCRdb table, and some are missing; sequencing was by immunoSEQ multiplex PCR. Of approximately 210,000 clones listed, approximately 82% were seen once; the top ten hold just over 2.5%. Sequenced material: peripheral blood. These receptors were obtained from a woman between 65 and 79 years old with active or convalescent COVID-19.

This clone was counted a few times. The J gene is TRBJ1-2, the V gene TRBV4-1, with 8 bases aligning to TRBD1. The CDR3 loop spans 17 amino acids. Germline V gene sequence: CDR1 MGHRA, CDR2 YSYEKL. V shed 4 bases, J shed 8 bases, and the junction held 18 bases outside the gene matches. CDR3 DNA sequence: TGCGCCAGCAGCCCCGGACAGGGCCCGTCCCTATCGCTGGGCTACACCTTC. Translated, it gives CASSPGQGPSLSLGYTF.

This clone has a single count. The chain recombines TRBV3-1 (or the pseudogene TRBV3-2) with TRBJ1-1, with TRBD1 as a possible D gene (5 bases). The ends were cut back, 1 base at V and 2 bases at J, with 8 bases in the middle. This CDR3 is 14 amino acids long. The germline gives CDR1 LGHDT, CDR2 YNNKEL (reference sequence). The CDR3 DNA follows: TGTGCCAGCAGCCAAGGGGGCCCAAACACTGAAGCTTTCTTT. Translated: CASSQGGPNTEAFF.

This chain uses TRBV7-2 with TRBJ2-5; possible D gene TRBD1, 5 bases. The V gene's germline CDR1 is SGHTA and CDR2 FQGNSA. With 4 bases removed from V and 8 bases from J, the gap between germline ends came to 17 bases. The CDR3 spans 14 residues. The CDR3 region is CASSSPPTVYTQYF. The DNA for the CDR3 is TGTGCCAGCAGCTCCCCACCGACAGTGTACACCCAGTACTTC.

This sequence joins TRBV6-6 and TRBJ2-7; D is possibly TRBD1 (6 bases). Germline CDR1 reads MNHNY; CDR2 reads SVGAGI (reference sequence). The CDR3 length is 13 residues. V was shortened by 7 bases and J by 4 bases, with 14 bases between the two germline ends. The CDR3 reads CASTAAGVYEQYF. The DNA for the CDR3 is TGTGCCAGCACCGCGGCAGGGGTTTACGAGCAGTACTTC.

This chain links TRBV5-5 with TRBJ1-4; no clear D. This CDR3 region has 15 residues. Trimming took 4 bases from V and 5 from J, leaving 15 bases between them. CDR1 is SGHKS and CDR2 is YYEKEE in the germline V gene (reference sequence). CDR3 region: CASSPRTVKNEKLFF. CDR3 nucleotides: TGTGCCAGCAGCCCGAGGACTGTCAAGAATGAAAAACTGTTTTTT.

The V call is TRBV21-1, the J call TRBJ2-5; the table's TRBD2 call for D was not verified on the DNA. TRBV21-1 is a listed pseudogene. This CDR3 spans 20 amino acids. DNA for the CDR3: TGTGCCAGCAGCCTGCGAGGCCCCCGGAAGTGCGGGAGAGGCCAAGAGACCCAGTACTTC. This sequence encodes CASSLRGPRKCGRGQETQYF.

The CDR3 is CASRADRYNEQFF. CDR3 nucleotides: TGTGCCAGCAGAGCCGACAGATACAATGAGCAGTTCTTC. The gene calls are TRBV12-3 or TRBV12-4 and TRBJ2-1; tentative D call: TRBD1 (5 bases). Trimming stripped 6 bases from V and 4 bases from J, with 10 bases between. CDR3 length equals 13 residues.

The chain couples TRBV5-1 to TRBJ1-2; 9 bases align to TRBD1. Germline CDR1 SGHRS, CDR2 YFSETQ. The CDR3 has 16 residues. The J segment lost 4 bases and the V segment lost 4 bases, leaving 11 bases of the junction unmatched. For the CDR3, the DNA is TGCGCCAGCAGCCGGACAGGGGACGCCTCTGGCTATGGCTACACCTTC. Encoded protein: CASSRTGDASGYGYTF.

This CDR3 is CASSRGQIYLREQYF. In DNA form, the CDR3 reads TGTGCCAGCAGCAGAGGACAGATCTACCTACGAGAGCAGTACTTC. The gene calls are TRBV5-4 and TRBJ2-7; tentative D call: TRBD1 (6 bases). From germline, CDR1 is SGHNT and CDR2 YYREEE (reference sequence). This CDR3 region has 15 residues. V was trimmed by 4 bases and J by 7 bases, leaving 21 bases between them.

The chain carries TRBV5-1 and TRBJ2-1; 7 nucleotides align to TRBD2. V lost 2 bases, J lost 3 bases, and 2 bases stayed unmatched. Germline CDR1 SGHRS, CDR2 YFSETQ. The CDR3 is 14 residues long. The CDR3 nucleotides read TGCGCCAGCAGCTTTTCTAGCGGCTACAATGAGCAGTTCTTC. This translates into CASSFSSGYNEQFF.

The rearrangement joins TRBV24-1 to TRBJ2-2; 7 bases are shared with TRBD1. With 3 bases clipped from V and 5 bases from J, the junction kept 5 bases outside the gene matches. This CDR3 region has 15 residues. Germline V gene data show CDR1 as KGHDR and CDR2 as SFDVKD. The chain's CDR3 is CATSDNGQVTGELFF. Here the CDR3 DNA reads TGTGCCACCAGTGATAACGGACAGGTGACCGGGGAGCTGTTTTTT.

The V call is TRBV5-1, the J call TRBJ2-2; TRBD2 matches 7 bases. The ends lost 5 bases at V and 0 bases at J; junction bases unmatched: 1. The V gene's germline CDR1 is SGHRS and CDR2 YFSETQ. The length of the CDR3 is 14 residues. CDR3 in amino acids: CASRAGSNTGELFF. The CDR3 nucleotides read TGCGCCAGCAGAGCGGGGTCGAACACCGGGGAGCTGTTTTTT.

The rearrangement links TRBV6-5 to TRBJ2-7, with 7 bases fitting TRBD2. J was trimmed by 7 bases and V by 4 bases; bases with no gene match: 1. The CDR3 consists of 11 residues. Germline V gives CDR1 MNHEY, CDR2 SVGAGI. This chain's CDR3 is CASSLGGEQYF. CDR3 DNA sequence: TGTGCCAGCAGTTTGGGAGGGGAGCAGTACTTC.

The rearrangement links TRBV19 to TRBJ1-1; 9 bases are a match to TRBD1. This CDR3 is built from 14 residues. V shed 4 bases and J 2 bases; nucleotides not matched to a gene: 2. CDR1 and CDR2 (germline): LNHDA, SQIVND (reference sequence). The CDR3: CASSTTGGNTEAFF. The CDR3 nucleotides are TGTGCCAGTAGTACCACAGGGGGCAACACTGAAGCTTTCTTT.

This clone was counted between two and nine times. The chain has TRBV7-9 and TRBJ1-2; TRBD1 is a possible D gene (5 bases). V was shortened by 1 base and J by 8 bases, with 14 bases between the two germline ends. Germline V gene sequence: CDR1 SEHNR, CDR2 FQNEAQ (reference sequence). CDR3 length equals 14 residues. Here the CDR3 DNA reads TGTGCCAGCAGCTTAGAAGGCAGGGTGTCGGGCTACACCTTC. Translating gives CASSLEGRVSGYTF.

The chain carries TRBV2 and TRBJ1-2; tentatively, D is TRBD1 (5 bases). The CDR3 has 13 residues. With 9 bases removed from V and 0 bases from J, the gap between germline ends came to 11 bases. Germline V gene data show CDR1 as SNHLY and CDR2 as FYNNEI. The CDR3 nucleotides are TGTGCCAGGGGGGGAGATTCTAACTATGGCTACACCTTC. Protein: CARGGDSNYGYTF.

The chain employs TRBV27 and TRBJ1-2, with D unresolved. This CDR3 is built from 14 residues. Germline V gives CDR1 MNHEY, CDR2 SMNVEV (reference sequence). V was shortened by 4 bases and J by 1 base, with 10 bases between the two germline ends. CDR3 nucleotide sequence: TGTGCCAGCAGTTCAGGCATTCTTAACTATGGCTACACCTTC. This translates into CASSSGILNYGYTF.

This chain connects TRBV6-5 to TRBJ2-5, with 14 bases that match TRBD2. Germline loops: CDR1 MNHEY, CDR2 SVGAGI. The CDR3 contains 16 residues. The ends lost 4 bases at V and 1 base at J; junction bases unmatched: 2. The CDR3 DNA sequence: TGTGCCAGCAGTTCTGGACTAGCGGGGGGCCAAGAGACCCAGTACTTC. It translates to CASSSGLAGGQETQYF.

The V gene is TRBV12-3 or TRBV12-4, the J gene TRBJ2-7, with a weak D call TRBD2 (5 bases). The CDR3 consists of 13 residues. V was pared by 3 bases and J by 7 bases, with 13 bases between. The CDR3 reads CASSLLLVGEQYF. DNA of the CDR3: TGTGCCAGCAGTTTGTTACTAGTAGGGGAGCAGTACTTC.

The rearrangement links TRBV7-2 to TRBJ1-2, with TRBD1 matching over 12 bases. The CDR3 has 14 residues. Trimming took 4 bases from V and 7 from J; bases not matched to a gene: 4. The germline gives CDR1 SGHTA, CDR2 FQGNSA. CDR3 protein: CASSWGQGAGGYTF. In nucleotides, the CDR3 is TGTGCCAGCAGCTGGGGACAGGGGGCAGGTGGCTACACCTTC. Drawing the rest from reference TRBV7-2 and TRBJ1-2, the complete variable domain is GAGVSQSPSNKVTEKGKDVELRCDPISGHTALYWYRQSLGQGLEFLIYFQGNSAPDKSGLPSDRFSAERTGGSVSTLTIQRTQQEDSAVYLCASSWGQGAGGYTFGSGTRLTVV.

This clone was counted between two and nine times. In nucleotides, the CDR3 is TGTGCCAGCAGCTTGATGTCAGGGAAAGGTGAAAAACTGTTTTTT. Its translation: CASSLMSGKGEKLFF. The V gene is TRBV11-2, the J gene TRBJ1-4; tentatively, D is TRBD1 (5 bases). V lost 3 bases, J lost 7 bases, and 15 bases lay in between. The CDR3 totals 15 residues. Germline V gene sequence: CDR1 SGHAT, CDR2 FQNNGV.

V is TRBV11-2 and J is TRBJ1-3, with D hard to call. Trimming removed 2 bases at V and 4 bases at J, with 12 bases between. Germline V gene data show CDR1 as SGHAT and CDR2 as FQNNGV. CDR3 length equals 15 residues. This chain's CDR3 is CASSLQAKPGNTIYF. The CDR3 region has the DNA TGTGCCAGCAGCTTACAAGCCAAGCCGGGAAACACCATATATTTT.